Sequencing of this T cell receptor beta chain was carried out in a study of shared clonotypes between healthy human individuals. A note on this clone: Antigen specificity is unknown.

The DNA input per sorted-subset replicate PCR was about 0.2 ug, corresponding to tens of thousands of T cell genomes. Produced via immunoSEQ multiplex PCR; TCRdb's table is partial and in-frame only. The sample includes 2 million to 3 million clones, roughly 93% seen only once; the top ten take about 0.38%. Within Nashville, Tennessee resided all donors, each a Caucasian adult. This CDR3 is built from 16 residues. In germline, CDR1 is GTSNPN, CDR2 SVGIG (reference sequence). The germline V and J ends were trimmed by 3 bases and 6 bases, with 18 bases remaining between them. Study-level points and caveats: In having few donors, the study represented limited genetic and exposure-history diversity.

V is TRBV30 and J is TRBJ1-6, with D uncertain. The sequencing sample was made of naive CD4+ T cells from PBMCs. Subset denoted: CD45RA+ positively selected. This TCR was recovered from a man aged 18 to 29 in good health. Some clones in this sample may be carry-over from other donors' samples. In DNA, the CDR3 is TGTGCCTGGAGATTACTTGGGGAGGAGGGTAATTCACCCCTCCACTTT. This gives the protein CAWRLLGEEGNSPLHF.